This is a list of T cell receptor beta chains from one sample in a study of blood T cell repertoires in COVID-19. Sequencing was performed with immunoSEQ multiplex PCR; in TCRdb, only in-frame clones are kept and a portion is missing. This sample has tens of thousands of clones, with roughly 88% found just once. Sequencing was done on a sample of peripheral blood. These receptors were obtained from a woman in her fifties or sixties with COVID-19, enrolled during active disease. Each CDR3 is given with its conserved first and last residue. The D gene is left open where the match is weak. Size tells how often a clone was seen (once, few, many) or the class of an expanded clone, and some rows leave it out.

V	D	size	J	CDR3	DNA
TRBV2	TRBD2	NA	TRBJ2-3	CASSLTSGADTQYF	TGTGCCAGCAGTCTCACTAGCGGGGCAGATACGCAGTATTTT
TRBV7-2	NA	NA	TRBJ1-5	CASSPDYSNQPQHF	TGTGCCAGCAGCCCTGACTATAGCAATCAGCCCCAGCATTTT
TRBV7-2	TRBD1	NA	TRBJ1-1	CASSSVGGNTEAFF	TGTGCCAGCAGCTCAGTAGGGGGCAACACTGAAGCTTTCTTT
TRBV5-6	NA	NA	TRBJ2-7	CASSLATWNSNYEQYF	TGTGCCAGCAGCTTGGCTACCTGGAACAGCAACTACGAGCAGTACTTC
TRBV6-2/TRBV6-3	TRBD1	NA	TRBJ1-3	CASSYSTGVDSGNTIYF	TGTGCCAGCAGTTACTCGACAGGGGTCGACTCTGGAAACACCATATATTTT
TRBV6-2/TRBV6-3	TRBD1	once	TRBJ1-2	CASSYAQGANGYTF	TGTGCCAGCAGTTACGCCCAGGGGGCCAATGGCTACACCTTC
TRBV4-2	TRBD1	NA	TRBJ1-5	CASSQGPLSTGTNQPQHF	TGTGCCAGCAGCCAAGGACCCCTGTCGACAGGGACTAATCAGCCCCAGCATTTT
TRBV24-1	NA	NA	TRBJ2-1	CATSDSVAANEQFF	TGTGCCACCAGTGATTCCGTAGCGGCCAATGAGCAGTTCTTC
TRBV24-1	NA	once	TRBJ2-1	CATSDFSDEQFF	TGTGCCACCAGTGATTTTAGCGATGAGCAGTTCTTC
TRBV19	NA	few	TRBJ1-2	CASSTPGEANYGYTF	TGTGCCAGTAGTACCCCGGGGGAGGCTAACTATGGCTACACCTTC
TRBV9	TRBD2	once	TRBJ2-5	CASSERDLAGERETQYF	TGTGCCAGCAGCGAGAGGGACCTAGCGGGAGAGCGGGAGACCCAGTACTTC
TRBV28	NA	NA	TRBJ2-1	CASSSRNSYNEQFF	TGTGCCAGCAGTTCCAGAAACTCCTACAATGAGCAGTTCTTC
TRBV11-3	TRBD2	NA	TRBJ2-3	CASSLGPPAGGEDTQYF	TGTGCCAGCAGCTTAGGCCCACCAGCGGGGGGAGAAGATACGCAGTATTTT
TRBV19	NA	NA	TRBJ1-5	CASSIVSRGGYQPQHF	TGTGCCAGTAGTATAGTTAGCAGGGGAGGGTATCAGCCCCAGCATTTT
TRBV19	TRBD2	NA	TRBJ2-1	CASSISAGGRGEQFF	TGTGCCAGTAGTATATCCGCGGGAGGGCGCGGTGAGCAGTTCTTC
TRBV12-3/TRBV12-4	NA	NA	TRBJ1-2	CASSGSYGYTF	TGTGCCAGCAGTGGGAGCTATGGCTACACCTTC
TRBV6-4	NA	few	TRBJ2-1	CASSVDRVPYNEQFF	TGTGCCAGCAGTGTTGACAGAGTCCCCTACAATGAGCAGTTCTTC
TRBV28	TRBD1	NA	TRBJ1-4	CASSLGGTGGEKLFF	TGTGCCAGCAGTCTGGGGGGGACAGGGGGCGAAAAACTGTTTTTT
TRBV2	TRBD1	few	TRBJ1-5	CASSVAQGDQPQHF	TGTGCCAGCAGTGTAGCCCAGGGGGATCAGCCCCAGCATTTT
TRBV19	TRBD1	NA	TRBJ1-4	CATSGGSSTNEKLFF	TGTGCCACTTCAGGGGGCTCGAGCACTAATGAAAAACTGTTTTTT
TRBV28	TRBD1	few	TRBJ1-4	CASSSTTGTGEEKLFF	TGTGCCAGCAGCTCCACTACCGGGACAGGGGAAGAAAAACTGTTTTTT
TRBV7-2	TRBD1	NA	TRBJ1-4	CASRQGNEKLFF	TGTGCCAGCAGACAGGGGAATGAAAAACTGTTTTTT
TRBV6-2/TRBV6-3	NA	NA	TRBJ1-1	CASSYSGSGAFF	TGTGCCAGCAGTTACTCGGGGAGTGGAGCTTTCTTT
TRBV28	NA	NA	TRBJ1-2	CASSLRDYGYTF	TGTGCCAGCAGTTTACGGGACTATGGCTACACCTTC
TRBV7-2	NA	NA	TRBJ1-1	CASSLGGYKTEAFF	TGTGCCAGCAGCTTGGGGGGGTATAAGACTGAAGCTTTCTTT